The sequence of this T cell receptor beta chain was determined in a study of shared clonotypes between healthy human individuals. Worth noting for this clone: What it binds is not known.

Study-level points and caveats: Around 5% of naive CD4 clonotypes were shared across a handful of donors.

Several immunoSEQ plates received, in even portions, the genomic DNA of each subset. Libraries were prepared by immunoSEQ multiplex PCR; TCRdb keeps only in-frame clonotypes and omits some of them. The data show some 500,000 clones, 90% to 96% seen once. Source material: naive CD4+ T cells sorted from blood. Subset given: CD45RA+ positively selected. The sequence derives from a woman aged 25-40 years in good health.

CDR3 nucleotide sequence: TGTGCCAGTAGTAGCCGGGACAGGGGGAACAATCAGCCCCAGCATTTT. Translating gives CASSSRDRGNNQPQHF. The V gene is TRBV19, the J gene TRBJ1-5, with TRBD1 matching 11 bases. Germline trimming cut 4 bases from V and 3 bases from J; bases unmatched to any gene: 5. This CDR3 comprises 16 residues. The germline gives CDR1 LNHDA, CDR2 SQIVND (reference sequence).